The 17 T cell receptor beta chains below come from one sample, sequenced in a study of patients and donors after allogeneic stem cell transplantation. TCRdb processed the RT-PCR reads anew with MiXCR; each CDR3 protein has one entry. The repertoire consists of under 200,000 distinct CDR3 sequences, with 30% occurring once and the leading ten covering approximately 3.5%. Specimen: blood, either unsorted or a sorted T cell fraction (not recorded which). These receptors all stem from a human donor who was either an allogeneic HSCT recipient or a stem cell or donor lymphocyte infusion donor (not recorded which). It is not recorded whose cells these are; they may come from a transplant donor.

The CDR3: CASSYSSLGASGSYEQFF. As DNA, the CDR3 is TGTGCCAGCAGTTACTCGTCCCTCGGGGCTAGCGGGAGCTATGAGCAGTTCTTC. This sequence joins TRBV6-5 and TRBJ2-1; 10 bases are a match to TRBD2. The CDR3 contains 18 residues. The germline V gene has CDR1 MNHEY and CDR2 SVGAGI. V dropped 0 bases and J dropped 8; count of bases not matched to a gene: 13.

The chain has TRBV28 and TRBJ1-6; D ambiguous. This CDR3 region has 13 residues. The V end was cut by 6 bases, the J end by 7 bases, with 10 bases between. Looked up from germline, CDR1 is MDHEN and CDR2 is SYDVKM. The CDR3 loop reads CASRYTSNSPLHF. CDR3 coding DNA: TGTGCCAGCAGGTACACGTCAAATTCACCCCTCCACTTT.

Only a few counts were recorded for this clonotype. The chain is built from TRBV29-1 and TRBJ1-3; tentatively, D is TRBD1 (5 bases). Germline V CDR1 and CDR2: SQVTM, ANQGSEA. Trimming pared 4 bases from V and 0 bases from J, leaving 13 bases between. CDR3 length equals 15 residues. The CDR3 nucleotides are TGCAGCGTTGCCGGGGCCGACAACTCTGGAAACACCATATATTTT. This gives the protein CSVAGADNSGNTIYF. Based on the CDR3 plus reference TRBV29-1 and TRBJ1-3, the full variable domain is SAVISQKPSRDICQRGTSLTIQCQVDSQVTMMFWYRQQPGQSLTLIATANQGSEATYESGFVIDKFPISRPNLTFSTLTVSNMSPEDSSIYLCSVAGADNSGNTIYFGEGSWLTVV.

With regard to this clonotype: The CDR3 end shows no conserved phenylalanine or tryptophan, and so a read error is likely. The V call is TRBV4-1, the J call TRBJ1-1, with D perhaps matching TRBD1 (6 bases). The germline gives CDR1 MGHRA, CDR2 YSYEKL. V was clipped by 1 base and J by 0 bases, with 12 bases between them. The CDR3 consists of 16 residues. DNA for the CDR3: TGCGCCAGCAGCCAAGGGCGTGGGGGCCTGAACACTGAAGCTTTCTTG. Residues: CASSQGRGGLNTEAFL.

This clonotype occurred a few times. The chain is built from TRBV3-1 and TRBJ1-5, with 7 bases fitting TRBD1. The trim removed 5 bases at V and 6 bases at J, leaving 7 bases unmatched. This CDR3 region has 14 residues. Germline values: CDR1 LGHDT, CDR2 YNNKEL (reference sequence). The chain's CDR3 is CASSERGGIQPQHF. In nucleotides, the CDR3 is TGTGCCAGCAGCGAAAGAGGGGGCATTCAGCCCCAGCATTTT.

The V gene is TRBV7-9, the J gene TRBJ1-2; D not certain. Trimming left V 5 bases short and J 4 bases short, with 14 bases between. Germline V gene lookup returns CDR1 SEHNR and CDR2 FQNEAQ (reference sequence). The length of the CDR3 is 14 residues. The CDR3 nucleotides read TGTGCCAGCAGCCCTGGACGGAGTTGCTATGGCTACACCTTC. Translated: CASSPGRSCYGYTF.

The chain uses TRBV20-1 and TRBJ2-7, with 7 bases matching TRBD1. This CDR3 comprises 14 residues. V lost 6 bases, J lost 6 bases, and 14 bases stayed unmatched. Germline CDR1 DFQATT, CDR2 SNEGSKA (reference sequence). The chain's CDR3 is CSAQVRGTVSEQYF. The CDR3 nucleotides read TGCAGTGCCCAAGTAAGGGGGACAGTGAGCGAGCAGTACTTC.

This clonotype was seen only a few times. The gene calls are TRBV10-3 and TRBJ2-5; 7 nucleotides line up with TRBD1. The CDR3 totals 12 residues. CDR1 and CDR2 from the germline V gene are ENHRY and SYGVKD. V was clipped by 8 bases and J by 1 base; unmatched bases: 1. Written as DNA, the CDR3 is TGTGCCATCCGGGACAGCCAAGAGACCCAGTACTTC. Encoded protein: CAIRDSQETQYF.

This clonotype was counted only a few times. The CDR3 here is CATMKLAGTYEQYF. In nucleotides, the CDR3 is TGTGCCACCATGAAACTAGCGGGGACCTACGAGCAGTACTTC. The chain carries TRBV24-1 and TRBJ2-7; 10 bases align to TRBD2. CDR1 and CDR2 from the germline V gene are KGHDR and SFDVKD. The CDR3 length is 14 residues. The J segment lost 2 bases and the V segment lost 8 bases, leaving 5 bases of the junction unmatched.

The rearrangement uses TRBV18 and TRBJ1-5; tentative D call: TRBD1 (6 bases). The CDR3 loop spans 15 amino acids. V lost 1 base to trimming and J lost 7 bases, with 14 bases between them. The germline V gene has CDR1 KGHSH and CDR2 LQKENI. CDR3 sequence: CASSPQETGTQPQHF. The CDR3 DNA follows: TGTGCCAGCTCACCACAGGAGACAGGTACGCAGCCCCAGCATTTT.

This chain links TRBV7-9 with TRBJ2-7; 8 nucleotides match TRBD2. V gave up 4 bases and J gave up 2 bases; unmatched junction bases: 10. CDR1 is SEHNR, CDR2 FQNEAQ, per germline (reference sequence). The CDR3 has 16 residues. The CDR3, as DNA: TGTGCCAGCAGCTCCCTGACTAGCGCGAGCCCCTACGAGCAGTACTTC. It is translated as CASSSLTSASPYEQYF.

This clonotype was detected only a few times. The chain is built from TRBV24-1 and TRBJ1-5; no reliable D call. V dropped 9 bases and J dropped 7 bases, with 18 bases sitting between them. This CDR3 contains 14 residues. CDR1 and CDR2 from the germline V gene are KGHDR and SFDVKD. CDR3 protein: CATPQLPAYQPQHF. In DNA, the CDR3 is TGTGCCACCCCGCAACTTCCGGCATACCAGCCCCAGCATTTT.

The V and J genes are TRBV5-1 and TRBJ2-1; TRBD2 might be the D (6 bases). The CDR3 is 15 residues long. Trimming shortened V by 4 bases and J by 5 bases, and 16 bases separated the two germline ends. Germline assignment: CDR1 SGHRS and CDR2 YFSETQ. CDR3: CASSPFSGDHNEQFF. In nucleotides, the CDR3 is TGCGCCAGCAGCCCTTTTAGCGGAGATCACAATGAGCAGTTCTTC.

This clonotype has ten or more counts. The rearrangement uses TRBV9 and TRBJ2-1; TRBD1 matches 7 bases. The V gene end was trimmed by 4 bases and the J gene end by 6 bases; junction bases not matched to a gene: 1. The CDR3 contains 12 residues. From germline, CDR1 is SGDLS and CDR2 YYNGEE. The CDR3 DNA is TGTGCCAGCAGCCCAGGGGGCAATGAGCAGTTCTTC. The encoded protein is CASSPGGNEQFF.

In its sample, this clonotype was seen a few times. The V and J genes are TRBV7-9 and TRBJ2-1; 13 nucleotides line up with TRBD2. Germline V CDR1 and CDR2: SEHNR, FQNEAQ (reference sequence). The CDR3 is 15 amino acids. The V and J ends lost 4 bases and 5 bases, in that order; junction bases with no gene match: 2. CDR3: CASSSGTSGDNEQFF. CDR3 in DNA: TGTGCCAGCAGCTCTGGGACTAGCGGGGACAATGAGCAGTTCTTC.

This chain joins TRBV5-4 and TRBJ2-7; D remains ambiguous. Trimming left V 4 bases short and J 0 bases short, with 8 bases between. CDR3 size: 13 residues. The germline CDR1 and CDR2 sequences are SGHNT and YYREEE (reference sequence). For the CDR3, the DNA is TGTGCCAGCAGCGCTCCGGGCTCCTACGAGCAGTACTTC. This translates into CASSAPGSYEQYF.

The rearrangement joins TRBV12-3 or TRBV12-4 to TRBJ2-7; D gene ambiguous. The CDR3 sequence is 12 residues long. V gave up 6 bases and J gave up 3 bases, with 9 bases separating them. The CDR3 region has the DNA TGTGCCAGCAGCCTCCTTTTCTACGAGCAGTACTTC. This gives the protein CASSLLFYEQYF.